A single sample is the source of the 10 T cell receptor beta chains below, sequenced in a study of T cell responses to AZD1222 COVID-19 vaccine. The protocol was immunoSEQ multiplex PCR, while the TCRdb copy is restricted to in-frame clones and leaves out a portion. The sample includes fewer than 150,000 clones, 70% to 90% seen only once; the top ten take about 7.8%. The source material was peripheral blood, sampled on day 0 of AZD1222 vaccination. These receptors came from an adult in good health.

This sequence joins TRBV30 and TRBJ2-5; D remains ambiguous. Trimming took 0 bases from V and 5 from J, leaving 4 bases between them. This CDR3 comprises 11 residues. The germline V gene has CDR1 GTSNPN and CDR2 SVGIG (reference sequence). CDR3 protein: CAWSVGETQYF. CDR3 bases: TGTGCCTGGAGTGTCGGGGAGACCCAGTACTTC.

The chain combines TRBV28 with TRBJ1-5, with D uncertain. V lost 7 bases and J lost 9, with 16 bases in between. The CDR3 consists of 13 residues. Germline CDR1 is MDHEN and CDR2 is SYDVKM. The CDR3 nucleotides are TGTGCCAGCAACGGTGCCGCAGTGATGCCCCAGCATTTT. Translated: CASNGAAVMPQHF.

CDR3 sequence: CATSDLGVTGIALGGQLVTGELFF. CDR3 nucleotide sequence: TGTGCCACCAGTGATTTGGGCGTGACAGGCATAGCACTGGGGGGGCAGTTGGTCACCGGGGAGCTGTTTTTT. The genes are TRBV24-1 and TRBJ2-2, with a possible D match to TRBD2 (7 bases). The CDR3 is made up of 24 amino acids. Germline values: CDR1 KGHDR, CDR2 SFDVKD. V lost 0 bases and J 4 bases, leaving 35 bases between the germline ends.

This rearrangement joins TRBV3-1 (or the pseudogene TRBV3-2) to TRBJ1-2, with D uncertain. Germline CDR1 LGHDT, CDR2 YNNKEL (reference sequence). This CDR3 spans 16 amino acids. V gave up 2 bases and J gave up 0 bases, with 13 bases separating them. As DNA, the CDR3 is TGTGCCAGCAGCCAAACATACACCAGATCTAACTATGGCTACACCTTC. Its translation is CASSQTYTRSNYGYTF.

The V and J genes are TRBV28 and TRBJ1-2; no reliable D call. Per germline, CDR1 MDHEN and CDR2 SYDVKM. Trimming shortened V by 5 bases and J by 3 bases, and 13 bases separated the two germline ends. CDR3 size: 14 residues. CDR3 coding DNA: TGTGCCAGCAGTGAGCGGGCAGCCCACTATGGCTACACCTTC. Translating gives CASSERAAHYGYTF.

This clone has just a few counts. The genes are TRBV3-1 (or the pseudogene TRBV3-2) and TRBJ2-1; D ambiguous. Per the germline V gene, CDR1 is LGHDT and CDR2 is YNNKEL (reference sequence). Trimming took 0 bases from V and 7 from J, leaving 10 bases between them. There are 14 residues in the CDR3. The CDR3 DNA is TGTGCCAGCAGCCAAGAAGATGTGGGGAATGAGCAGTTCTTC. This codes for CASSQEDVGNEQFF.

This rearrangement joins TRBV30 to TRBJ2-5, with D uncertain. V was clipped by 3 bases and J by 5 bases, with 7 bases between them. Germline values: CDR1 GTSNPN, CDR2 SVGIG (reference sequence). This CDR3 has 11 residues. DNA of the CDR3: TGTGCCTGGAGCCTATGGGAGACCCAGTACTTC. Its translation is CAWSLWETQYF.

V usage is TRBV28 and J usage is TRBJ2-2; D remains unclear. The CDR3 length is 12 residues. Germline-derived CDR1 and CDR2 are MDHEN and SYDVKM. The germline V and J ends were trimmed by 6 bases and 1 base, with 3 bases remaining between them. The CDR3 loop reads CASRENTGELFF. DNA of the CDR3: TGTGCCAGCAGGGAGAACACCGGGGAGCTGTTTTTT.

This CDR3 reads CASSPPADYEQYF. The CDR3 DNA follows: TGTGCCAGCAGCCCACCAGCGGACTACGAGCAGTACTTC. The chain recombines TRBV7-9 with TRBJ2-7; TRBD2 is a possible D gene (5 bases). This CDR3 has 13 residues. CDR1 SEHNR and CDR2 FQNEAQ come from the germline V gene (reference sequence). Trimming took 5 bases from V and 3 from J, leaving 11 bases between them.

The J gene is TRBJ2-7, the V gene TRBV10-1; 11 positions match TRBD2. V trimming: 4 bases; J trimming: 4 bases; junction bases outside the gene matches: 15. CDR3 length: 18 residues. Germline CDR1 WNHNN, CDR2 SYGVQD (reference sequence). This CDR3 is CASSASGWIAGGEYEQYF. The CDR3 DNA reads as TGCGCCAGCAGTGCCTCAGGATGGATAGCGGGAGGGGAATACGAGCAGTACTTC.